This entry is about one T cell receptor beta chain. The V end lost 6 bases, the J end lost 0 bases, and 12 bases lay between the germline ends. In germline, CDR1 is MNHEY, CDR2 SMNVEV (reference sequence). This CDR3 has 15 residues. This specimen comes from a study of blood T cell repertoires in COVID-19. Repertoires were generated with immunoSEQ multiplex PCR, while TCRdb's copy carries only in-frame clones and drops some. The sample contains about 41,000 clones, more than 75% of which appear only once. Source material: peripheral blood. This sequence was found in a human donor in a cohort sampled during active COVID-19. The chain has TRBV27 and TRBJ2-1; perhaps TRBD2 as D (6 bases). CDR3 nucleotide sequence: TGTGCCAGCAGCCGCGGGAAGAGCTCCTACAATGAGCAGTTCTTC. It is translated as CASSRGKSSYNEQFF.